The source of this T cell receptor (beta chain) is a study of CD8 T cells in Susac syndrome. cDNA came from around 0.54 to 1 ug RNA primed by random hexamers. From the immunoSEQ multiplex PCR reads, TCRdb called clonotypes with MiXCR, one entry per CDR3 protein. The table records approximately 230,000 distinct CDR3 sequences, about 93% of them present only once. V shed 6 bases, J shed 1 base, and the junction held 5 bases outside the gene matches. From germline, CDR1 is MNHEY and CDR2 SMNVEV (reference sequence). The CDR3 extends over 14 amino acids. The chain carries TRBV27 and TRBJ1-1, with TRBD1 matching over 7 bases. Sequencing was carried out using CD4+ T cells from PBMCs. This sequence was found in a human donor with multiple sclerosis. CDR3 amino acids: CASRATGKNTEAFF. The CDR3 nucleotides read TGTGCCAGCAGGGCGACAGGGAAGAACACTGAAGCTTTCTTT.